A single sample is the source of the 31 T cell receptor beta chains below, sequenced in a study of T cell responses to AZD1222 COVID-19 vaccine. Clones were sequenced by immunoSEQ multiplex PCR, and TCRdb holds only the in-frame ones, with some missing. The sample holds about 73,000 clones, about 91% seen once. The sample here was peripheral blood, taken on day 0 of AZD1222 vaccination. Receptors were obtained from an adult in good health.

The J gene is TRBJ2-7, the V gene TRBV4-1; D may be TRBD2 (5 bases). V shed 0 bases and J shed 5 bases, with 14 bases lying between them. Per germline, CDR1 MGHRA and CDR2 YSYEKL. This CDR3 contains 15 residues. The CDR3 protein is CASSQDRRLGDEQYF. CDR3 in DNA: TGCGCCAGCAGCCAAGATCGCCGACTGGGAGACGAGCAGTACTTC.

V is TRBV19 and J is TRBJ2-1; 10 positions agree with TRBD2. The CDR3 runs to 18 residues. V shed 3 bases and J 1 base; nucleotides not matched to a gene: 9. Germline CDR1 and CDR2: LNHDA and SQIVND (reference sequence). The CDR3: CASSISLSTSGSYNEQFF. Written as DNA, the CDR3 is TGTGCCAGTAGTATCTCCCTCTCGACTAGCGGGTCCTACAATGAGCAGTTCTTC.

In this sample, this clone turned up once. The CDR3 bases are TGTGCCAGCAGCCCCCAGCGTGTGACCTACGAGCAGTACTTC. Its translation is CASSPQRVTYEQYF. The rearrangement uses TRBV11-3 and TRBJ2-7; D not certain. Trimming removed 5 bases from V and 2 bases from J, with 13 bases in between. This CDR3 is built from 14 residues. The germline V gene has CDR1 SGHNT and CDR2 YENEEA.

The V call is TRBV29-1, the J call TRBJ1-1; 12 bases line up with TRBD1. V shed 5 bases and J 0 bases; nucleotides not matched to a gene: 4. The CDR3 covers 15 residues. Germline-derived CDR1 and CDR2 are SQVTM and ANQGSEA. CDR3 amino acids: CSVTGTGGMNTEAFF. Written as DNA, the CDR3 is TGCAGCGTTACCGGGACAGGGGGCATGAACACTGAAGCTTTCTTT.

This clone was seen just once. The chain employs TRBV9 and TRBJ2-2; D not certain. The germline V gene encodes CDR1 SGDLS and CDR2 YYNGEE. This CDR3 is built from 16 residues. The ends were cut back, 1 base at V and 5 bases at J, with 15 bases in the middle. CDR3 sequence reads: CASSVSLDVGTGELFF. In DNA form, the CDR3 reads TGTGCCAGCAGCGTATCCCTTGACGTAGGAACCGGGGAGCTGTTTTTT. The full variable domain, with the rest looked up from reference TRBV9 and TRBJ2-2, is DSGVTQTPKHLITATGQRVTLRCSPRSGDLSVYWYQQSLDQGLQFLIQYYNGEERAKGNILERFSAQQFPDLHSELNLSSLELGDSALYFCASSVSLDVGTGELFFGEGSRLTVL.

J is TRBJ2-6 and V is TRBV7-9, with D hard to call. Germline-derived CDR1 and CDR2 are SEHNR and FQNEAQ (reference sequence). This CDR3 is built from 15 residues. The V end was cut by 5 bases, the J end by 0 bases, with 8 bases between. CDR3 DNA: TGTGCCAGCAGCGATACCTTCTCTGGGGCCAACGTCCTGACTTTC. Protein product: CASSDTFSGANVLTF.

The V gene is TRBV2, the J gene TRBJ1-2; D is perhaps TRBD1 (6 bases). Per germline, CDR1 SNHLY and CDR2 FYNNEI. The V end was cut by 8 bases, the J end by 3 bases, with 19 bases between. The CDR3 is 15 residues long. CDR3 protein: CASLGQRGKDYGYTF. The CDR3 coding sequence is TGTGCCAGCTTGGGTCAGAGGGGGAAGGACTATGGCTACACCTTC.

The V and J genes are TRBV5-8 and TRBJ2-1; TRBD2 agrees at 10 bases. The CDR3 runs 14 residues. Germline values: CDR1 SGHTS, CDR2 YDEGEE. V was clipped by 1 base and J by 9 bases; unmatched bases: 4. The CDR3 loop reads CASSLFLAGVEQFF. CDR3 DNA sequence: TGTGCCAGCAGCTTGTTTCTAGCGGGAGTTGAGCAGTTCTTC. Variable domain in full (rest from reference TRBV5-8 and TRBJ2-1): EAGVTQSPTHLIKTRGQQATLRCSPISGHTSVYWYQQALGLGLQFLLWYDEGEERNRGNFPPRFSGRQFPNYSSELNVNALELEDSALYLCASSLFLAGVEQFFGPGTRLTVL.

The chain couples TRBV28 to TRBJ1-5, with D maybe TRBD1 (5 bases). The length of the CDR3 is 13 residues. The germline V gene has CDR1 MDHEN and CDR2 SYDVKM. V was pared by 6 bases and J by 9 bases, with 15 bases between. CDR3 DNA sequence: TGTGCCAGCAGGGGGACTGGGCGAGGGCCCCAGCATTTT. Translated, it gives CASRGTGRGPQHF.

This clone was seen only a few times. The rearrangement links TRBV7-3 to TRBJ2-5; 9 nucleotides line up with TRBD1. Germline loops: CDR1 SGHTA, CDR2 FQGTGA. V shed 5 bases and J 4 bases; nucleotides not matched to a gene: 17. CDR3 length: 18 amino acids. The CDR3 nucleotides are TGTGCCAGCAGCCCTTCTGGGGGGGACAGGGAGGAAAGAGAGACCCAGTACTTC. Its translation: CASSPSGGDREERETQYF.

V and J are TRBV15 and TRBJ1-2; 7 bases match TRBD1. V shed 0 bases, J shed 8 bases, and the junction held 6 bases outside the gene matches. CDR3 length: 14 residues. The V gene's germline CDR1 is LNHNV and CDR2 YYDKDF (reference sequence). The CDR3 coding sequence is TGTGCCACCAGCAGAGATCTAGGGACAGAAGGCTACACCTTC. Its translation is CATSRDLGTEGYTF.

CDR3 sequence: CASSVGGGTTDTQYF. The DNA for the CDR3 is TGTGCCAGCAGCGTAGGGGGTGGGACCACAGATACGCAGTATTTT. V usage is TRBV9 and J usage is TRBJ2-3; the D gene could be TRBD1 or TRBD2 (5 bases each). The CDR3 loop spans 15 amino acids. The V end lost 0 bases, the J end lost 2 bases, and 10 bases lay between the germline ends. Germline-derived CDR1 and CDR2 are SGDLS and YYNGEE. The complete variable domain, with remaining parts taken from reference TRBV9 and TRBJ2-3, reads DSGVTQTPKHLITATGQRVTLRCSPRSGDLSVYWYQQSLDQGLQFLIQYYNGEERAKGNILERFSAQQFPDLHSELNLSSLELGDSALYFCASSVGGGTTDTQYFGPGTRLTVL.

V gene TRBV5-6 combines with J gene TRBJ2-7; D is unclear. Germline lookup yields CDR1 SGHDT and CDR2 YYEEEE. CDR3 length: 13 amino acids. V was clipped by 1 base and J by 7 bases, with 12 bases between them. CDR3 sequence: CASSLPGLGEQYF. CDR3 DNA sequence: TGTGCCAGCAGCTTGCCAGGCCTTGGGGAGCAGTACTTC.

This chain connects TRBV19 to TRBJ1-5; 10 nucleotides agree with TRBD1. The CDR3 is 15 residues long. The V and J ends lost 9 bases and 6 bases, in that order; junction bases with no gene match: 11. Per the germline V gene, CDR1 is LNHDA and CDR2 is SQIVND (reference sequence). The CDR3 DNA is TGTGCCAGCAAGTCCCGGGACAGGGGCGGTCAGCCCCAGCATTTT. Translated: CASKSRDRGGQPQHF.

The chain uses TRBV28 and TRBJ2-7; weak D call: TRBD2 (7 bases). This CDR3 comprises 17 residues. Deletions cut 5 bases from V and 3 bases from J, with 23 bases between. The germline V gene has CDR1 MDHEN and CDR2 SYDVKM. The CDR3 region has the DNA TGTGCCAGCAGTCCCCAGGGAGGGGGAAAGTCTTACTACGAGCAGTACTTC. Amino acids: CASSPQGGGKSYYEQYF.

V gene TRBV28 combines with J gene TRBJ1-2; 7 nucleotides agree with TRBD1. The CDR3 has 16 amino acids. With V trimmed by 5 bases and J by 0 bases, 9 bases remained unmatched. CDR1 and CDR2 from the germline V gene are MDHEN and SYDVKM. This chain's CDR3 is CASSTDRAPPNYGYTF. The CDR3, as DNA: TGTGCCAGCAGTACCGACAGGGCGCCACCTAACTATGGCTACACCTTC.

V and J are TRBV11-2 and TRBJ2-1; possible D gene TRBD2, 5 bases. The CDR3 is 20 residues long. Germline CDR1 is SGHAT and CDR2 is FQNNGV. V was shortened by 0 bases and J by 4 bases, with 25 bases between the two germline ends. The CDR3 spells CASSLEPDSRLALKYNEQFF. The CDR3 coding sequence is TGTGCCAGCAGCTTAGAACCCGATTCGCGTCTAGCACTCAAATACAATGAGCAGTTCTTC.

The chain carries TRBV27 and TRBJ1-5; 7 bases are shared with TRBD1. Germline V gene sequence: CDR1 MNHEY, CDR2 SMNVEV (reference sequence). Germline trimming cut 5 bases from V and 6 bases from J; bases unmatched to any gene: 10. This CDR3 has 15 residues. The DNA for the CDR3 is TGTGCCAGCAGTCCCCTACAGGGGTTCGGTCAGCCCCAGCATTTT. It is translated as CASSPLQGFGQPQHF.

The chain employs TRBV5-5 and TRBJ2-7; 8 positions match TRBD2. V was pared by 4 bases and J by 6 bases, with 6 bases of the junction left unmatched. The CDR3 runs 13 residues. Germline values: CDR1 SGHKS, CDR2 YYEKEE (reference sequence). The CDR3 DNA follows: TGTGCCAGCAGCGCCCTTAGCGGGGTCGAGCAGTACTTC. Amino acids: CASSALSGVEQYF.

This chain uses TRBV7-6 with TRBJ1-4; TRBD1 might be the D (5 bases). The germline V and J ends were trimmed by 4 bases and 4 bases, with 10 bases remaining between them. The CDR3 has 14 amino acids. Germline V CDR1 and CDR2: SGHVS, FNYEAQ. The DNA for the CDR3 is TGTGCCAGCAGCTCCGACAGATATAATGAAAAACTGTTTTTT. It translates to CASSSDRYNEKLFF.

This chain uses TRBV4-1 with TRBJ2-7, with D unresolved. The germline V and J ends were trimmed by 0 bases and 3 bases, with 9 bases remaining between them. CDR3 length: 14 residues. The germline gives CDR1 MGHRA, CDR2 YSYEKL. CDR3 nucleotide sequence: TGCGCCAGCAGCCAAGACTGGCACATCTACGAGCAGTACTTC. Translation gives CASSQDWHIYEQYF.

V usage is TRBV29-1 and J usage is TRBJ2-7; 7 positions match TRBD2. V lost 3 bases to trimming and J lost 6 bases; unmatched junction nucleotides: 8. The CDR3 is 13 residues long. The germline V gene has CDR1 SQVTM and CDR2 ANQGSEA. The CDR3 region is CSVDGLAVSEQYF. In DNA form, the CDR3 reads TGCAGCGTTGACGGGCTAGCGGTGAGCGAGCAGTACTTC.

The chain joins TRBV27 to TRBJ1-6, with a weak D call TRBD1 (6 bases). V gave up 5 bases and J gave up 4 bases, with 12 bases separating them. Germline CDR1 MNHEY, CDR2 SMNVEV (reference sequence). The CDR3 covers 15 residues. Written as DNA, the CDR3 is TGTGCCAGCAGTCCGCCGGGACATTATAATTCACCCCTCCACTTT. Protein: CASSPPGHYNSPLHF.

This sequence joins TRBV6-6 and TRBJ1-3, with D perhaps TRBD1 (5 bases). CDR1 MNHNY and CDR2 SVGAGI come from the germline V gene (reference sequence). This CDR3 comprises 14 residues. The V end lost 2 bases, the J end lost 7 bases, and 12 bases lay between the germline ends. CDR3 in DNA: TGTGCCAGCAGTTACGGCCAGGGAGGGAACACCATATATTTT. Translating gives CASSYGQGGNTIYF.

The genes are TRBV15 and TRBJ2-7, with 9 bases fitting TRBD1. Germline CDR1 reads LNHNV; CDR2 reads YYDKDF (reference sequence). V was pared by 5 bases and J by 3 bases, with 14 bases of the junction left unmatched. The CDR3 contains 17 residues. For the CDR3, the DNA is TGTGCCACCAGCGCGGGACAGGGCAAGTGGGAGGACTACGAGCAGTACTTC. Amino acid sequence: CATSAGQGKWEDYEQYF.

This sequence joins TRBV5-8 and TRBJ2-7, with D possibly called TRBD1 or TRBD2 (5 bases each). This CDR3 contains 15 residues. CDR1 SGHTS and CDR2 YDEGEE come from the germline V gene. V was shortened by 2 bases and J by 0 bases, with 12 bases between the two germline ends. CDR3 nucleotides: TGTGCCAGCAGCTTAGGGACGATAAGCTCCTACGAGCAGTACTTC. This encodes CASSLGTISSYEQYF.

V and J are TRBV2 and TRBJ2-2; TRBD1 aligns across 11 bases. The CDR3 length is 15 residues. With V trimmed by 4 bases and J by 11 bases, 9 bases remained unmatched. The germline V gene encodes CDR1 SNHLY and CDR2 FYNNEI. The CDR3 DNA follows: TGTGCCAGCAGTGCGTACGATAGGACAGGGGGCGAGCTGTTTTTT. Amino acid sequence: CASSAYDRTGGELFF.

This chain links TRBV6-1 with TRBJ2-7; a weak D match, TRBD1 (5 bases). Trimming cost V 3 bases and J 2 bases, with 8 bases left between them. In germline, CDR1 is MNHNS, CDR2 SASEGT. The CDR3 extends over 13 amino acids. CDR3 sequence reads: CASSDQGTYEQYF. The CDR3 DNA is TGTGCCAGCAGTGACCAGGGTACCTACGAGCAGTACTTC.

The V call is TRBV7-6, the J call TRBJ2-2; TRBD1 matches at 7 bases. CDR1 SGHVS and CDR2 FNYEAQ come from the germline V gene. The length of the CDR3 is 17 residues. The V gene end was trimmed by 0 bases and the J gene end by 4 bases; junction bases not matched to a gene: 8. The CDR3 region has the DNA TGTGCCAGCAGCTTAGCAAGAGGGGGCAGCTTCACCGGGGAGCTGTTTTTT. It specifies CASSLARGGSFTGELFF.

This clone is classed as medium-sized (0.01 to 0.1%). This chain links TRBV19 with TRBJ1-2; the D gene is possibly TRBD1 (5 bases). The CDR3 runs 14 residues. CDR1 LNHDA and CDR2 SQIVND come from the germline V gene (reference sequence). V gave up 5 bases and J gave up 4 bases, with 14 bases separating them. CDR3 nucleotide sequence: TGTGCCAGTAGTGCAGACTCAGGGACCTATGGCTACACCTTC. Its protein is CASSADSGTYGYTF. Full variable domain (remainder filled in from reference TRBV19 and TRBJ1-2): DGGITQSPKYLFRKEGQNVTLSCEQNLNHDAMYWYRQDPGQGLRLIYYSQIVNDFQKGDIAEGYSVSREKKESFPLTVTSAQKNPTAFYLCASSADSGTYGYTFGSGTRLTVV.

The V and J genes are TRBV9 and TRBJ2-7; 10 bases line up with TRBD2. CDR1 is SGDLS, CDR2 YYNGEE, per germline. The ends lost 4 bases at V and 5 bases at J; junction bases unmatched: 9. The CDR3 covers 15 residues. CDR3 sequence (DNA): TGTGCCAGCAGCCCGAAGCGGGAGGGGAGGCACGAGCAGTACTTC. It encodes CASSPKREGRHEQYF.